These T cell receptor beta chains were read from a single sample in a study of blood T cell repertoires in COVID-19. Some clones are missing from TCRdb's copy, which holds only in-frame ones; the method was immunoSEQ multiplex PCR. The profile shows approximately 46,000 clones, 65% to 90% of them singletons. The sequenced material came from peripheral blood. Every receptor here comes from a woman aged 55-70 years with acute or convalescent COVID-19. The CDR3 runs from the conserved cysteine through the conserved F or W. Fields, in order: CDR3 length, D gene, clone size, V gene, J gene, CDR3 DNA, CDR3 protein. The D gene is left open where the match is weak. Clone size is stated in some rows and not others, as once, few, many or a class when expanded.

13	TRBD1	-	TRBV5-6	TRBJ2-7	TGTGCCAGCAGGAGGACAGGGTCCTACGAGCAGTACTTC	CASRRTGSYEQYF
14	-	-	TRBV4-1	TRBJ1-2	TGCGCCAGCAGCCAACCTGACAGGAACTATGGCTACACCTTC	CASSQPDRNYGYTF
15	TRBD2	-	TRBV6-5	TRBJ2-3	TGTGCCAGCAGTTATAGCGGGACTAGCACAGATACGCAGTATTTT	CASSYSGTSTDTQYF
18	-	-	TRBV2	TRBJ2-1	TGTGCCAGCGGGGGAATGAGGCAGGAGGGGATAATCTACAATGAGCAGTTCTTC	CASGGMRQEGIIYNEQFF
15	TRBD1	-	TRBV6-5	TRBJ1-1	TGTGCCAGCAAGGGACTCGGGACAGGGGGCGAAGGGACTTTCTTT	CASKGLGTGGEGTFF
16	TRBD2	-	TRBV27	TRBJ2-5	TGTGCCAGCAGTCCGGGACTAGCGGGAGGATATGAGACCCAGTACTTC	CASSPGLAGGYETQYF
14	TRBD1	once	TRBV11-1	TRBJ2-2	TGTGCCAGCAGCTCGACAGGGTTTAGCGGGGAGCTGTTTTTT	CASSSTGFSGELFF
15	TRBD1	-	TRBV15	TRBJ1-2	TGTGCCACCAGCATAACAGGGGGGGGAAACTATGGCTACACCTTC	CATSITGGGNYGYTF
13	-	once	TRBV18	TRBJ1-1	TGTGCCAGCTCACCGCGGAAGGATAGAGAAGCTTTCTTT	CASSPRKDREAFF
13	-	-	TRBV27	TRBJ2-5	TGTGCCAGACCCGGAGGGTGGGGTGAGACCCAGTACTTC	CARPGGWGETQYF
14	-	-	TRBV6-2/TRBV6-3	TRBJ1-1	TGTGCCAGCAGTTCACACACCCTGAACACTGAAGCTTTCTTT	CASSSHTLNTEAFF
14	-	-	TRBV9	TRBJ1-6	TGTGCCAGCAGCGTAACAGCAGAGAATTCACCCCTCCACTTT	CASSVTAENSPLHF
17	-	-	TRBV25-1	TRBJ1-1	TGTGCCAGCAGTGAATTAGGGGGGGGAGCGGGTCGGACTGAAGCTTTCTTT	CASSELGGGAGRTEAFF
13	TRBD2	few	TRBV28	TRBJ2-7	TGTGCCAGCAGTCCCGGAAGGGGAGGGGATCTGTACTTC	CASSPGRGGDLYF
15	-	-	TRBV6-6	TRBJ1-5	TGTGCCAGCAGTGTAGACAATTTCAGCAATCAGCCCCAGCATTTT	CASSVDNFSNQPQHF
14	-	once	TRBV2	TRBJ1-5	TGTGCCAGCAGTGAGGTCGGGGGCAATCAGCCCCAGCATTTT	CASSEVGGNQPQHF
12	-	-	TRBV29-1	TRBJ1-1	TGCAGCGCCAGACAGGTGAACACTGAAGCTTTCTTT	CSARQVNTEAFF
16	-	few	TRBV6-5	TRBJ2-5	TGTGCCAGCAGTTACTTAACTCGTTCAGGGTGGGGGACCCAGTACTTC	CASSYLTRSGWGTQYF
16	TRBD1	-	TRBV6-5	TRBJ2-3	TGTGCCAGCAGTTCCCTTTTGGGACAGGGGGAGGATACGCAGTATTTT	CASSSLLGQGEDTQYF
14	-	-	TRBV18	TRBJ2-1	TGTGCCAGCTCACCCGGGGTTCGGACTACGGAGCAGTTCTTC	CASSPGVRTTEQFF
14	-	-	TRBV7-2	TRBJ1-1	TGTGCCAGCAGTACCACCAGCGTGAACACTGAAGCTTTCTTT	CASSTTSVNTEAFF
14	-	-	TRBV19	TRBJ1-5	TGTGCCAGTAATGCTCCGGGGGGCAATCAGCCCCAGCATTTT	CASNAPGGNQPQHF
13	TRBD2	few	TRBV6-5	TRBJ2-1	TGTGCCAGCTCCGGGACTAGCCTAAATGAGCAGTTCTTC	CASSGTSLNEQFF
11	-	once	TRBV29-1	TRBJ2-1	TGCAGCTTTGCGTGGGGAGGAGAGCAGTTCTTC	CSFAWGGEQFF
15	TRBD1	once	TRBV3-1/TRBV3-2	TRBJ2-3	TGTGCCAGCAGCCCGGGACAGGGGTGGTCAGATACGCAGTATTTT	CASSPGQGWSDTQYF